Below are 29 T cell receptor beta chains sequenced from a single sample in a study of blood T cells in healthy people across ages. Alongside a J-beta primer mix, a sample-barcoded 5' primer served in a second PCR lasting 7 to 11 cycles. Each CDR3 protein is one row after TCRdb ran MiXCR on the 5' RACE reads. The repertoire holds around 940,000 distinct CDR3 sequences, with about 53% as singletons. Sequenced material: blood. The receptors were sampled from a woman aged 55-69 years in good health.

This chain links TRBV4-1 with TRBJ2-2, with a tentative D call TRBD2 (6 bases). The V gene lost 1 base and the J gene lost 8 bases, with 17 bases spanning the gap. Germline values: CDR1 MGHRA, CDR2 YSYEKL. The CDR3 has 16 amino acids. This chain's CDR3 is CASSQVVASVRGELFF. In DNA, the CDR3 is TGCGCCAGCAGCCAAGTCGTGGCTAGCGTGAGAGGGGAGCTGTTTTTT.

Points on this clonotype: This clone may be a read error of a much larger clone one base away. The chain links TRBV7-9 to TRBJ2-5, with D possibly being TRBD2 (5 bases). The length of the CDR3 is 15 residues. Germline values: CDR1 SEHNR, CDR2 FQNEAQ (reference sequence). V dropped 8 bases and J dropped 5 bases, with 21 bases sitting between them. The CDR3 coding sequence is TGTGCCAGCTCCGGGGTACACCATAAGGCGGAGACCCAGTACTTC. Residues: CASSGVHHKAETQYF.

This clonotype was seen just once. This chain joins TRBV21-1 and TRBJ2-3; no DNA check was done on the table's D call, TRBD2. TRBV21-1 is annotated as a pseudogene. This CDR3 spans 14 amino acids. CDR3 bases: TGTGCCAGCGTGGCGGGAGTATGTACAGATACGCAGTATTTT. As protein: CASVAGVCTDTQYF.

This chain connects TRBV4-1 to TRBJ1-6; D not certain. V lost 0 bases, J lost 8 bases, and 14 bases lay in between. The CDR3 runs to 16 residues. Germline V lookup: CDR1 MGHRA, CDR2 YSYEKL. For the CDR3, the DNA is TGCGCCAGCAGCCAAGAGTTGCCAGCGAGTTATTCACCCCTCCACTTT. Amino acid sequence: CASSQELPASYSPLHF.

The rearrangement links TRBV28 to TRBJ2-3; possibly TRBD1 or TRBD2 for D (5 bases each). This CDR3 is 13 amino acids long. The germline V gene encodes CDR1 MDHEN and CDR2 SYDVKM. V was shortened by 6 bases and J by 6 bases, with 13 bases between the two germline ends. CDR3 sequence (DNA): TGTGCCAGCAGGACGGGACCAGTGGATACGCAGTATTTT. Translation gives CASRTGPVDTQYF.

The chain couples TRBV20-1 to TRBJ1-1; D is unclear. CDR1 and CDR2 (germline): DFQATT, SNEGSKA (reference sequence). The CDR3 totals 16 residues. Trimming cost V 3 bases and J 0 bases, with 17 bases left between them. In nucleotides, the CDR3 is TGCAGTGCTAGCAATTTTAGAGCTGGGATGAACACTGAAGCTTTCTTT. This gives the protein CSASNFRAGMNTEAFF.

J is TRBJ2-1 and V is TRBV6-5; D remains ambiguous. Germline V lookup: CDR1 MNHEY, CDR2 SVGAGI. Deletions cut 6 bases from V and 13 bases from J, with 19 bases between. The length of the CDR3 is 13 residues. The CDR3 DNA is TGTGCCAGCAGCCCTGGGCCCAGTGGGGTACAGTTCTTC. It translates to CASSPGPSGVQFF.

This clonotype has at least ten counts. V usage is TRBV27 and J usage is TRBJ2-7; a weak D match, TRBD2 (6 bases). From germline, CDR1 is MNHEY and CDR2 SMNVEV (reference sequence). This CDR3 has 13 amino acids. With 4 bases removed from V and 0 bases from J, the gap between germline ends came to 7 bases. The CDR3 sequence is CASSSGLSYEQYF. CDR3 coding DNA: TGTGCCAGCAGTTCGGGACTCTCCTACGAGCAGTACTTC.

This clonotype came up a few times. V is TRBV29-1 and J is TRBJ2-5, with 9 nucleotides matching TRBD2. V lost 6 bases, J lost 5 bases, and 13 bases stayed unmatched. The length of the CDR3 is 15 residues. CDR1 is SQVTM, CDR2 ANQGSEA, per germline. CDR3 DNA sequence: TGCAGCGTCAAGCGGACTAGCGATCCACAGGAGACCCAGTACTTC. Translated: CSVKRTSDPQETQYF.

This clonotype has a count of ten or more. The chain combines TRBV6-5 with TRBJ2-6; 7 bases map to TRBD1. The V gene end was trimmed by 5 bases and the J gene end by 5 bases; junction bases not matched to a gene: 3. Per the germline V gene, CDR1 is MNHEY and CDR2 is SVGAGI. The CDR3 is made up of 14 amino acids. For the CDR3, the DNA is TGTGCCAGCAGTCAGGGGGTTAGGGCCAACGTCCTGACTTTC. It codes for CASSQGVRANVLTF.

The chain combines TRBV20-1 with TRBJ1-6; tentatively, D is TRBD1 (6 bases). In germline, CDR1 is DFQATT, CDR2 SNEGSKA (reference sequence). V shed 5 bases and J shed 9 bases, with 23 bases lying between them. The CDR3 spans 16 residues. The CDR3 here is CSAFSFDRSFSSPLHF. For the CDR3, the DNA is TGCAGTGCTTTTTCCTTTGACAGGTCTTTTAGTTCACCCCTCCACTTT.

The chain combines TRBV11-2 with TRBJ2-7, with 8 bases fitting TRBD1. There are 16 residues in the CDR3. The V gene end was trimmed by 5 bases and the J gene end by 3 bases; junction bases not matched to a gene: 12. Germline V lookup: CDR1 SGHAT, CDR2 FQNNGV. CDR3 region: CASSPDRGWSFYEQYF. In DNA, the CDR3 is TGTGCCAGCAGCCCAGACAGGGGATGGTCTTTCTACGAGCAGTACTTC.

This clonotype was picked up one time. Germline is not matched at one junction end, which may reflect a read error. This chain joins TRBV28 and TRBJ2-3; D not certain. CDR3 length equals 11 residues. CDR1 MDHEN and CDR2 SYDVKM come from the germline V gene. CDR3 residues: CASSTTDTRYF. CDR3 nucleotide sequence: TGTGCCAGCAGCACAACAGATACGCGGTATTTT.

The rearrangement joins TRBV5-6 to TRBJ2-5; D may be TRBD2 (6 bases). This CDR3 spans 16 amino acids. The V and J ends lost 2 bases and 4 bases respectively, with 18 bases between them. Per the germline V gene, CDR1 is SGHDT and CDR2 is YYEEEE. CDR3 sequence reads: CASSFRRGRGRETQYF. As DNA, the CDR3 is TGTGCCAGCAGCTTCCGGCGGGGCCGGGGGAGAGAGACCCAGTACTTC.

The V gene is TRBV5-1, the J gene TRBJ1-4; no definite D call. Trimming removed 2 bases from V and 7 bases from J, with 12 bases in between. The germline gives CDR1 SGHRS, CDR2 YFSETQ. The length of the CDR3 is 14 residues. CDR3 in amino acids: CASSLTPVGEKLFF. The CDR3 bases are TGCGCCAGCAGCTTAACCCCCGTGGGTGAAAAACTGTTTTTT.

This clonotype was detected a few times. The J gene is TRBJ2-1, the V gene TRBV4-3, with D possibly TRBD1 on 6 matching bases. Trimming took 4 bases from V and 8 from J, leaving 18 bases between them. Germline CDR1 LGHNA, CDR2 YSLEER. The CDR3 runs 15 residues. The CDR3 here is CASSPRGTGWDEQFF. CDR3 nucleotide sequence: TGCGCCAGCAGCCCAAGAGGTACAGGGTGGGATGAGCAGTTCTTC.

A remark on this clonotype: This may be a read error: a much more frequent sequence differs by one nucleotide. The chain recombines TRBV12-3 or TRBV12-4 with TRBJ2-1; D might be TRBD2 (5 bases). The CDR3 sequence is 15 residues long. Trimming left V 0 bases short and J 7 bases short, with 13 bases between. The CDR3 nucleotides are TGTGCCAGCAGTTTAGCGGTAGGGCCGGGAAATGAGCAGTTCTTC. Translating it yields CASSLAVGPGNEQFF.

This chain joins TRBV7-9 and TRBJ2-7, with 11 bases lining up with TRBD2. The CDR3 has 17 residues. V lost 6 bases to trimming and J lost 1 base; unmatched junction nucleotides: 11. From germline, CDR1 is SEHNR and CDR2 FQNEAQ (reference sequence). This CDR3 reads CASRPTSGRSPSYEQYF. DNA of the CDR3: TGTGCCAGCAGACCAACTAGCGGGAGATCTCCTTCCTACGAGCAGTACTTC.

The V call is TRBV20-1, the J call TRBJ1-1, with D tentatively TRBD1 (5 bases). This CDR3 comprises 13 residues. Germline V CDR1 and CDR2: DFQATT, SNEGSKA (reference sequence). Trimming shortened V by 2 bases and J by 8 bases, and 15 bases separated the two germline ends. The CDR3 region has the DNA TGCAGTGCTAGACCACTGCTACGGACAGAAGCTTTCTTT. Protein sequence: CSARPLLRTEAFF.

The chain uses TRBV20-1 and TRBJ1-5; D not resolved. Trimming removed 3 bases from V and 6 bases from J, with 12 bases in between. The germline V gene has CDR1 DFQATT and CDR2 SNEGSKA (reference sequence). This CDR3 comprises 13 residues. CDR3 region: CSASSAGLQPQHF. CDR3 sequence (DNA): TGCAGTGCTAGTTCGGCAGGACTTCAGCCCCAGCATTTT.

The V gene is TRBV9, the J gene TRBJ2-6, with a possible D match to TRBD1 (5 bases). Trimming removed 2 bases at V and 0 bases at J, with 9 bases between. The CDR3 spans 16 residues. CDR1 is SGDLS, CDR2 YYNGEE, per germline. The CDR3 coding sequence is TGTGCCAGCAGCGTTGGGGCCGGCTCTGGGGCCAACGTCCTGACTTTC. Its protein is CASSVGAGSGANVLTF.

This rearrangement joins TRBV18 to TRBJ2-1; TRBD2 matches 7 bases. CDR3 length: 15 residues. The germline CDR1 and CDR2 sequences are KGHSH and LQKENI. The V segment lost 3 bases and the J segment 6 bases; nucleotides outside the gene matches: 8. CDR3 sequence (DNA): TGTGCCAGCTCACCGGTCGCGGGAGTAGCCAATGAGCAGTTCTTC. Protein product: CASSPVAGVANEQFF. Drawing the rest from reference TRBV18 and TRBJ2-1, the complete variable domain is NAGVMQNPRHLVRRRGQEARLRCSPMKGHSHVYWYRQLPEEGLKFMVYLQKENIIDESGMPKERFSAEFPKEGPSILRIQQVVRGDSAAYFCASSPVAGVANEQFFGPGTRLTVL.

This clonotype has just one count. The genes are TRBV5-1 and TRBJ2-1, with 12 nucleotides matching TRBD2. The germline gives CDR1 SGHRS, CDR2 YFSETQ. V lost 3 bases, J lost 5 bases, and 6 bases stayed unmatched. CDR3 length: 16 residues. The CDR3 protein is CASSYDPSGGDNEQFF. DNA for the CDR3: TGCGCCAGCAGCTATGACCCTAGCGGGGGGGACAATGAGCAGTTCTTC.

This clonotype has only a few counts. The chain uses TRBV12-3 or TRBV12-4 and TRBJ2-7, with 8 bases lining up with TRBD2. Trimming cost V 3 bases and J 1 base; bases outside gene matches: 5. This CDR3 spans 15 amino acids. CDR3 sequence (DNA): TGTGCCAGCAGTTTTGCGGGAGGCCGATCCTACGAGCAGTACTTC. Translating it yields CASSFAGGRSYEQYF.

This clonotype was counted between two and nine times. The chain carries TRBV20-1 and TRBJ2-7; TRBD1 agrees at 8 bases. The CDR3 spans 14 residues. Germline V gives CDR1 DFQATT, CDR2 SNEGSKA (reference sequence). With 8 bases clipped from V and 5 bases from J, the junction kept 14 bases outside the gene matches. The DNA of the CDR3 is TGCAGTCACGTAACAGGGGGTAAAGTCGACGAGCAGTACTTC. It encodes CSHVTGGKVDEQYF.

The chain combines TRBV27 with TRBJ1-4, with D tentatively TRBD1 (5 bases). CDR1 and CDR2 from the germline V gene are MNHEY and SMNVEV (reference sequence). The CDR3 covers 15 residues. V gave up 5 bases and J gave up 8 bases, with 18 bases separating them. The CDR3 nucleotides are TGTGCCAGCAGTCCCGCTTACGGGGGAGGCGAAAAACTGTTTTTT. It translates to CASSPAYGGGEKLFF.

V gene TRBV15 combines with J gene TRBJ2-1; D gene uncertain. Per germline, CDR1 LNHNV and CDR2 YYDKDF (reference sequence). CDR3 length: 14 residues. V lost 0 bases to trimming and J lost 6 bases, with 9 bases between them. CDR3 nucleotides: TGTGCCACCAGCAGAGAAGGCGGTCTCAATGAGCAGTTCTTC. It yields the protein CATSREGGLNEQFF.

The J gene is TRBJ2-7, the V gene TRBV20-1, with 7 bases matching TRBD2. The germline V gene has CDR1 DFQATT and CDR2 SNEGSKA (reference sequence). The V and J ends lost 2 bases and 3 bases, in that order; junction bases with no gene match: 4. The CDR3 runs to 13 residues. This chain's CDR3 is CSARPGGGYEQYF. Here the CDR3 DNA reads TGCAGTGCTAGACCGGGGGGTGGCTACGAGCAGTACTTC.

V is TRBV6-5 and J is TRBJ2-7; D is undetermined. The CDR3 sequence is 11 residues long. Germline loops: CDR1 MNHEY, CDR2 SVGAGI. The V end lost 5 bases, the J end lost 5 bases, and 7 bases lay between the germline ends. The chain's CDR3 is CASSPPDEQYF. In DNA, the CDR3 is TGTGCCAGCAGTCCCCCAGACGAGCAGTACTTC.